The 27 T cell receptor beta chains listed next were all sequenced from one sample in a study of blood T cell repertoires in COVID-19. The method was immunoSEQ multiplex PCR; TCRdb's version includes in-frame clones alone and lacks a portion of them. Of more than 95,000 clones in the sample, 79% are singletons; the top ten hold about 39%. Sequencing was carried out using peripheral blood. These receptors originate from a man aged 40-49 years with active or convalescent COVID-19.

This clone was found a few times. Here the CDR3 reads CAISEAGDSNQPQHF. CDR3 nucleotides: TGTGCCATCAGTGAGGCAGGTGATAGCAATCAGCCCCAGCATTTT. The chain is built from TRBV10-3 and TRBJ1-5; no clear D. The V gene lost 2 bases and the J gene lost 0 bases, with 8 bases spanning the gap. CDR3 length equals 15 residues. Per germline, CDR1 ENHRY and CDR2 SYGVKD.

This clone is a singleton in its sample. The genes are TRBV5-1 and TRBJ1-2; TRBD1 might be the D (6 bases). Germline CDR1 and CDR2: SGHRS and YFSETQ. This CDR3 has 15 residues. V was pared by 2 bases and J by 6 bases, with 17 bases between. The CDR3 protein is CASSLARGANDGYTF. As DNA, the CDR3 is TGCGCCAGCAGCTTAGCCAGGGGCGCGAACGATGGCTACACCTTC. The full variable domain, in which reference TRBV5-1 and TRBJ1-2 provide the parts outside the CDR3, is KAGVTQTPRYLIKTRGQQVTLSCSPISGHRSVSWYQQTPGQGLQFLFEYFSETQRNKGNFPGRFSGRQFSNSRSEMNVSTLELGDSALYLCASSLARGANDGYTFGSGTRLTVV.

The J gene is TRBJ2-3, the V gene TRBV11-3; 10 bases map to TRBD1. The junction had 10 bases not matched to a gene; V was cut back by 0 bases and J by 7 bases. This CDR3 region has 17 residues. The V gene's germline CDR1 is SGHNT and CDR2 YENEEA. The CDR3 sequence: CASSLDSSGQGLNTQYF. CDR3 nucleotides: TGTGCCAGCAGCTTAGATTCATCGGGACAGGGGCTTAATACGCAGTATTTT.

The genes are TRBV4-3 and TRBJ2-7; 9 bases fit TRBD1. With 2 bases clipped from V and 3 bases from J, the junction kept 5 bases outside the gene matches. The CDR3 runs to 15 residues. Germline V gene data show CDR1 as LGHNA and CDR2 as YSLEER. The CDR3 reads CASSQSPGQGYEQYF. In DNA, the CDR3 is TGCGCCAGCAGCCAATCTCCGGGACAGGGCTACGAGCAGTACTTC.

The chain employs TRBV25-1 and TRBJ2-5, with 8 bases lining up with TRBD1. This CDR3 has 15 amino acids. After removal of 4 bases from V and 4 bases from J, the junction contained 8 bases not matched to a gene. Looked up from germline, CDR1 is MGHDK and CDR2 is SYGVNS. CDR3 nucleotide sequence: TGTGCCAGCAGTGGCCCAGGGGGCGAAGGAGAGACCCAGTACTTC. It codes for CASSGPGGEGETQYF.

The rearrangement joins TRBV5-1 to TRBJ2-1; D gene unclear. Trimming removed 1 base from V and 0 bases from J, with 8 bases in between. From germline, CDR1 is SGHRS and CDR2 YFSETQ. This CDR3 has 15 residues. The CDR3 loop reads CASSLFTTSYNEQFF. The CDR3 DNA reads as TGCGCCAGCAGCTTGTTTACAACCTCCTACAATGAGCAGTTCTTC.

This chain connects TRBV10-3 to TRBJ2-1; 7 nucleotides align to TRBD2. With V trimmed by 4 bases and J by 10 bases, 7 bases remained unmatched. Germline V CDR1 and CDR2: ENHRY, SYGVKD. The CDR3 consists of 13 residues. In DNA, the CDR3 is TGTGCCATCAGTGCCGGGCGGGAGACCGAGCAGTTCTTC. Protein product: CAISAGRETEQFF.

The chain has TRBV7-9 and TRBJ2-7, with D possibly TRBD1 on 6 matching bases. V was clipped by 5 bases and J by 4 bases, with 18 bases between them. This CDR3 has 15 residues. Germline V gene sequence: CDR1 SEHNR, CDR2 FQNEAQ (reference sequence). CDR3 nucleotides: TGTGCCAGCAGCCCACCCGAAGCTCAGGGGTACGAGCAGTACTTC. It encodes CASSPPEAQGYEQYF. The entire variable domain, with the rest obtained from reference TRBV7-9 and TRBJ2-7, is as follows: DTGVSQNPRHKITKRGQNVTFRCDPISEHNRLYWYRQTLGQGPEFLTYFQNEAQLEKSRLLSDRFSAERPKGSFSTLEIQRTEQGDSAMYLCASSPPEAQGYEQYFGPGTRLTVT.

The chain links TRBV7-2 to TRBJ1-3; no clear D gene. The V end was cut by 5 bases, the J end by 0 bases, with 14 bases between. The CDR3 consists of 16 residues. Per germline, CDR1 SGHTA and CDR2 FQGNSA. The CDR3 sequence: CASSNRLLLSGNTIYF. CDR3 DNA: TGTGCCAGCAGCAATCGACTCCTACTCTCTGGAAACACCATATATTTT. The variable domain in full, with the rest retrieved from reference TRBV7-2 and TRBJ1-3, is GAGVSQSPSNKVTEKGKDVELRCDPISGHTALYWYRQSLGQGLEFLIYFQGNSAPDKSGLPSDRFSAERTGGSVSTLTIQRTQQEDSAVYLCASSNRLLLSGNTIYFGEGSWLTVV.

J is TRBJ2-2 and V is TRBV4-3; 9 bases are a match to TRBD2. The CDR3 length is 17 residues. Trimming cost V 6 bases and J 2 bases; bases outside gene matches: 10. The V gene's germline CDR1 is LGHNA and CDR2 YSLEER. The DNA of the CDR3 is TGCGCCAGCAGTCCCCTGAAGACTAGCGGAAACACCGGGGAGCTGTTTTTT. Translating gives CASSPLKTSGNTGELFF.

This chain links TRBV5-6 with TRBJ1-2; D possibly corresponds to TRBD1 (5 bases). Trimming took off 4 bases at V and 1 base at J, with 17 bases between the two ends. Germline V lookup: CDR1 SGHDT, CDR2 YYEEEE. The CDR3 sequence is 16 residues long. Here the CDR3 reads CASSPFDREINYGYTF. The CDR3, as DNA: TGTGCCAGCAGCCCCTTCGACAGAGAGATTAACTATGGCTACACCTTC.

This chain links TRBV19 with TRBJ1-2, with 7 bases lining up with TRBD1. The ends lost 9 bases at V and 2 bases at J; junction bases unmatched: 6. This CDR3 is 13 amino acids long. Germline V lookup: CDR1 LNHDA, CDR2 SQIVND (reference sequence). The CDR3 DNA is TGTGCCAGCCGACAGGGCCAAAACTATGGCTACACCTTC. It specifies CASRQGQNYGYTF. Full variable domain (remainder filled in from reference TRBV19 and TRBJ1-2): DGGITQSPKYLFRKEGQNVTLSCEQNLNHDAMYWYRQDPGQGLRLIYYSQIVNDFQKGDIAEGYSVSREKKESFPLTVTSAQKNPTAFYLCASRQGQNYGYTFGSGTRLTVV.

This clone has more than one count but fewer than ten. This chain connects TRBV11-2 to TRBJ2-7; 10 nucleotides match TRBD1. This CDR3 is built from 16 residues. V dropped 5 bases and J dropped 2; count of bases not matched to a gene: 9. Germline loops: CDR1 SGHAT, CDR2 FQNNGV. CDR3 loop: CASSPLRGTGAYEQYF. The CDR3 bases are TGTGCCAGCAGCCCTCTGAGGGGGACAGGGGCCTACGAGCAGTACTTC.

The chain carries TRBV4-2 and TRBJ1-2, with D unresolved. This CDR3 region has 12 residues. Trimming left V 8 bases short and J 8 bases short, with 15 bases between. Germline V gene data show CDR1 as LGHNA and CDR2 as YNFKEQ. The CDR3 region has the DNA TGTGCCAGCCGTACCTCCAGCGGAGGCTACACCTTC. It yields the protein CASRTSSGGYTF.

V gene TRBV19 combines with J gene TRBJ1-2; a possible D gene is TRBD1 (5 bases). V lost 5 bases and J 5 bases, leaving 15 bases between the germline ends. Germline CDR1 is LNHDA and CDR2 is SQIVND (reference sequence). The CDR3 is 14 amino acids. CDR3 nucleotide sequence: TGTGCCAGTAGTTCGGCGGGGGGAGATTATGGCTACACCTTC. The encoded protein is CASSSAGGDYGYTF.

This chain joins TRBV15 and TRBJ1-1; possibly TRBD1 for D (5 bases). The CDR3 has 13 residues. With 1 base removed from V and 6 bases from J, the gap between germline ends came to 9 bases. In germline, CDR1 is LNHNV, CDR2 YYDKDF (reference sequence). CDR3 residues: CATSRGVGPEAFF. The CDR3 DNA reads TGTGCCACCAGCAGAGGGGTGGGGCCTGAAGCTTTCTTT.

This clone was recorded only once. This sequence joins TRBV5-1 and TRBJ2-7; D gene unclear. This CDR3 region has 15 residues. CDR1 and CDR2 (germline): SGHRS, YFSETQ. Trimming removed 4 bases from V and 5 bases from J, with 19 bases in between. The CDR3 spells CASSRPLEVGDEQYF. CDR3 nucleotides: TGCGCCAGCAGCAGACCCCTCGAGGTCGGCGACGAGCAGTACTTC.

The chain carries TRBV28 and TRBJ1-5; 8 bases map to TRBD1. The V and J ends lost 8 bases and 1 base, in that order; junction bases with no gene match: 10. CDR3 size: 16 residues. The germline V gene encodes CDR1 MDHEN and CDR2 SYDVKM. CDR3 in DNA: TGTGCCAGCGCTCTTGGACAGGGATCGAGCAATCAGCCCCAGCATTTT. The encoded protein is CASALGQGSSNQPQHF.

This clone has just a few counts. The chain is built from TRBV29-1 and TRBJ1-6; 7 bases are a match to TRBD1. CDR3 size: 13 residues. Per the germline V gene, CDR1 is SQVTM and CDR2 is ANQGSEA. J gave up 5 bases and V 4 bases, and 2 bases lay outside the gene matches. The CDR3 sequence is CSVGDSNNSPLHF. The CDR3, as DNA: TGCAGCGTTGGGGACAGTAATAATTCACCCCTCCACTTT.

This chain links TRBV29-1 with TRBJ1-5, with D maybe TRBD1 (6 bases). The CDR3 has 14 residues. The germline V gene has CDR1 SQVTM and CDR2 ANQGSEA. V lost 4 bases and J lost 4, with 14 bases in between. CDR3 residues: CSVAQGRGNQPQHF. The CDR3 nucleotides read TGCAGCGTTGCCCAGGGGCGCGGAAATCAGCCCCAGCATTTT.

The chain uses TRBV29-1 and TRBJ1-5; 8 nucleotides agree with TRBD1. Germline V CDR1 and CDR2: SQVTM, ANQGSEA. This CDR3 contains 13 residues. V was clipped by 7 bases and J by 2 bases; unmatched bases: 4. This chain's CDR3 is CSATTGGNQPQHF. For the CDR3, the DNA is TGCAGCGCAACGACAGGGGGCAATCAGCCCCAGCATTTT.

V usage is TRBV7-9 and J usage is TRBJ1-6; 10 bases are shared with TRBD1. Trimming cost V 5 bases and J 8 bases; bases outside gene matches: 9. The CDR3 sequence is 16 residues long. The V gene's germline CDR1 is SEHNR and CDR2 FQNEAQ (reference sequence). The CDR3 DNA follows: TGTGCCAGCAGCCCCTGGACAGGGGGACAGCATTCACCCCTCCACTTT. This codes for CASSPWTGGQHSPLHF.

The chain recombines TRBV4-2 with TRBJ2-7, with 10 nucleotides matching TRBD1. J lost 3 bases, V lost 4 bases, and 3 bases had no gene match. From germline, CDR1 is LGHNA and CDR2 YNFKEQ. The CDR3 contains 14 residues. The CDR3 region has the DNA TGTGCCAGCAGCCTCGGGGACAGGGGCTACGAGCAGTACTTC. Translated, it gives CASSLGDRGYEQYF.

V gene TRBV5-1 combines with J gene TRBJ1-1; D is ambiguous. Germline-derived CDR1 and CDR2 are SGHRS and YFSETQ. The CDR3 contains 14 residues. V was clipped by 2 bases and J by 7 bases, with 15 bases between them. This CDR3 reads CASSLAGREGEAFF. In nucleotides, the CDR3 is TGCGCCAGCAGCTTAGCTGGCCGTGAGGGTGAAGCTTTCTTT.

This chain links TRBV5-5 with TRBJ1-5; possible D gene TRBD1, 5 bases. The germline V and J ends were trimmed by 1 base and 7 bases, with 12 bases remaining between them. CDR3 length equals 14 residues. CDR1 and CDR2 from the germline V gene are SGHKS and YYEKEE (reference sequence). Here the CDR3 DNA reads TGTGCCAGCAGCTTGACCGGGGGGAACCAGCCCCAGCATTTT. Translation gives CASSLTGGNQPQHF. Full variable domain (missing parts from reference TRBV5-5 and TRBJ1-5): DAGVTQSPTHLIKTRGQQVTLRCSPISGHKSVSWYQQVLGQGPQFIFQYYEKEERGRGNFPDRFSARQFPNYSSELNVNALLLGDSALYLCASSLTGGNQPQHFGDGTRLSIL.

The genes are TRBV5-1 and TRBJ1-2, with D possibly matching TRBD1 (6 bases). Trimming stripped 0 bases from V and 2 bases from J, with 11 bases between. CDR3 length: 15 residues. CDR1 and CDR2 from the germline V gene are SGHRS and YFSETQ. The CDR3 sequence is CASSLAQGENYGYTF. CDR3 in DNA: TGCGCCAGCAGCTTGGCACAGGGAGAGAACTATGGCTACACCTTC. The full variable domain, with the rest looked up from reference TRBV5-1 and TRBJ1-2, is KAGVTQTPRYLIKTRGQQVTLSCSPISGHRSVSWYQQTPGQGLQFLFEYFSETQRNKGNFPGRFSGRQFSNSRSEMNVSTLELGDSALYLCASSLAQGENYGYTFGSGTRLTVV.

The chain is built from TRBV27 and TRBJ2-5; D unclear. CDR1 is MNHEY and CDR2 is SMNVEV in the germline V gene (reference sequence). Trimming took off 5 bases at V and 3 bases at J, with 7 bases between the two ends. There are 12 residues in the CDR3. The CDR3 spells CASSPTKETQYF. CDR3 sequence (DNA): TGTGCCAGCAGTCCGACAAAAGAGACCCAGTACTTC.